This is a list of T cell receptor beta chains from one sample in a study of blood T cells in healthy people across ages. TCRdb called the 5' RACE reads again in MiXCR, with one record for every CDR3 protein. Seen here are fewer than 1.5 million distinct CDR3 sequences, around two fifths observed once, and the top ten hold approximately 7.9%. Sequenced material: blood. The receptors shown here come from a young woman in good health. Each CDR3 is given with its conserved first and last residue. D genes are given only for firm matches. The size of a clone is reported for some rows only, either as once, few or many, or as a class for expanded clones.

abundance	v_gene	len	j_gene	d_gene	CDR3nt	CDR3aa
once	TRBV20-1	11	TRBJ2-1	-	TGCAGTGCTGCGGACCTTTGGCAGCAGTTCTTC	CSAADLWQQFF
few	TRBV4-1	16	TRBJ2-1	TRBD2	TGCGCCAGCAGCCAACACGGGACTAGCGGGATCCATGAGCAGTTCTTC	CASSQHGTSGIHEQFF
-	TRBV5-1	14	TRBJ2-1	-	TGCGCCAGCAGCTTTTCCAGCTGGAGCAATGAGCAGTTCTTC	CASSFSSWSNEQFF
-	TRBV27	16	TRBJ1-5	-	TGTGCCAGCAGTCCCTCGGGAGGGACGGGTGGACAGCCCCAGCATTTT	CASSPSGGTGGQPQHF
few	TRBV21-1	14	TRBJ2-7	-	TGTGCCAGCGCTCCAGGGGGGATGAGCGACGAGCAGTACTTC	CASAPGGMSDEQYF
-	TRBV6-1	15	TRBJ2-1	-	TGTGCCAGCAGTGTCCTGGGGGGACAGATCAATGAGCAGTTCTTC	CASSVLGGQINEQFF
few	TRBV4-2	17	TRBJ2-1	TRBD2	TGTGCCAGCAGCCAAGATCTAACTAGCGGGATTAACAATGAGCAGTTCTTC	CASSQDLTSGINNEQFF
-	TRBV27	19	TRBJ1-2	TRBD1	TGTGCCAGCAGCTTTTCCAGAACAGGGGCCAAAGCCCCCCCCTATGGCTACACCTTC	CASSFSRTGAKAPPYGYTF
few	TRBV9	15	TRBJ2-3	-	TGTGCCAGCAGCGTAGTCGATGGCGGCACAGATACGCAGTATTTT	CASSVVDGGTDTQYF
-	TRBV30	15	TRBJ1-2	-	TGTGCCTGGAGTGCCCAAAAGACAGCTAACTATGGCTACACCTTC	CAWSAQKTANYGYTF
few	TRBV20-1	12	TRBJ2-5	-	TGCAGTGCTAATGGGGCGGGGGAGACCCAGTACTTC	CSANGAGETQYF
few	TRBV20-1	11	TRBJ2-7	TRBD1	TGCAGTGGCCAACAGGGGGTCGAGCAGTACTTC	CSGQQGVEQYF
-	TRBV10-3	15	TRBJ2-1	-	TGTGCCATCAGTATCGGCCAGGCTTCCTACAATGAGCAGTTCTTC	CAISIGQASYNEQFF
-	TRBV27	13	TRBJ2-7	TRBD1	TGTGCCAGCACCGGGACAGGGTCCTACGAGCAGTACTTC	CASTGTGSYEQYF
few	TRBV13	17	TRBJ2-5	TRBD2	TGTGCCAGCAGCCGACTAGCGGGAGGGCCTCGGCAAGAGACCCAGTACTTC	CASSRLAGGPRQETQYF
-	TRBV27	16	TRBJ2-3	-	TGTGCCAGCAGTTCCCTCCGGCAGAGCGGCACAGATACGCAGTATTTT	CASSSLRQSGTDTQYF
-	TRBV20-1	14	TRBJ2-7	-	TGCAGTGCTAGAGATCCCCGGACCTACAATGAGCAGTACTTC	CSARDPRTYNEQYF
few	TRBV4-1	15	TRBJ2-5	-	TGCGCCAGCAGCCAAGAGGACACATCGGGAGAGACCCAGTACTTC	CASSQEDTSGETQYF
-	TRBV15	14	TRBJ1-2	-	TGTGCCACCAGCAGAGATAGACAACAGGAAGGCTACACCTTC	CATSRDRQQEGYTF
-	TRBV9	17	TRBJ2-1	TRBD2	TGTGCCAGCAGCGCGAGCAGCGGGGGGGCGGACTACAATGAGCAGTTCTTC	CASSASSGGADYNEQFF
-	TRBV24-1	11	TRBJ1-4	-	TGTGCCACCACTAATAATGAAAAACTGTTTTTT	CATTNNEKLFF
-	TRBV29-1	12	TRBJ1-2	-	TGCAGCGTTGGAAAACAGGGAGGCGGCTACACCTTC	CSVGKQGGGYTF
-	TRBV20-1	12	TRBJ1-2	TRBD1	TGCAGTGCTAGCCCGGGACAGGATGGCTACACCTTC	CSASPGQDGYTF
-	TRBV27	14	TRBJ1-2	-	TGTGCCAGCAGTCCAAACGTCCAGGGTTCTGGCTACACCTTC	CASSPNVQGSGYTF
once	TRBV10-2	13	TRBJ2-4	-	TGCGCCAGCAGTGCGAAAAGACAGGCTGAGCAGTACTTC	CASSAKRQAEQYF
-	TRBV6-1	17	TRBJ1-5	-	TGTGCCAGCAGTGAAGATCTTGGTCAGGGCGGCAATCAGCCCCAGCATTTT	CASSEDLGQGGNQPQHF